These 19 T cell receptor beta chains were all obtained from the same sample, sequenced in a study of blood T cell repertoires in COVID-19. Profiled with immunoSEQ multiplex PCR; TCRdb holds only in-frame clones, not every one. Of more than 95,000 clones listed, approximately 85% are singletons. The source material was peripheral blood. Receptors originate from a man aged 55 to 69 with acute or convalescent COVID-19.

The V and J genes are TRBV5-1 and TRBJ1-1; D is perhaps TRBD1 (6 bases). Trimming pared 0 bases from V and 0 bases from J, leaving 9 bases between. The CDR3 runs 15 residues. Germline V gene sequence: CDR1 SGHRS, CDR2 YFSETQ. The CDR3 protein is CASSLAGGMNTEAFF. The CDR3 nucleotides are TGCGCCAGCAGCTTGGCGGGGGGCATGAACACTGAAGCTTTCTTT.

This clone was observed a single time. The DNA for the CDR3 is TGTGCCAGCAGCATAGCGGGATGGGATACGCAGTATTTT. It encodes CASSIAGWDTQYF. The chain combines TRBV7-3 with TRBJ2-3, with 8 bases that match TRBD2. The V gene end was trimmed by 5 bases and the J gene end by 6 bases; junction bases not matched to a gene: 4. The length of the CDR3 is 13 residues. Germline lookup yields CDR1 SGHTA and CDR2 FQGTGA. The whole variable domain, filled in from reference TRBV7-3 and TRBJ2-3, reads GAGVSQTPSNKVTEKGKYVELRCDPISGHTALYWYRQSLGQGPEFLIYFQGTGAADDSGLPNDRFFAVRPEGSVSTLKIQRTERGDSAVYLCASSIAGWDTQYFGPGTRLTVL.

Details on this clone: One end of the junction is discordant with germline, which a read error may explain. The V and J genes are TRBV7-7 and TRBJ2-5; 11 bases are shared with TRBD2. The CDR3 covers 17 residues. From germline, CDR1 is SSHAT and CDR2 FNYEAQ (reference sequence). CDR3 region: CASSLGTSGGGQETQYF. CDR3 in DNA: TGTGCTAGCAGCTTGGGCACTAGCGGGGGTGGTCAAGAGACCCAGTACTTC.

The DNA for the CDR3 is TGTGCCAGCAGCCATAGACAGGGGGAGAGCTATGGCTACACCTTC. It is translated as CASSHRQGESYGYTF. The rearrangement joins TRBV3-1 (or the pseudogene TRBV3-2) to TRBJ1-2, with 9 bases that match TRBD1. CDR3 length: 15 amino acids. V lost 3 bases to trimming and J lost 4 bases; unmatched junction nucleotides: 6. The V gene's germline CDR1 is LGHDT and CDR2 YNNKEL (reference sequence).

The rearrangement links TRBV5-1 to TRBJ1-5; TRBD1 matches at 7 bases. J lost 5 bases, V lost 0 bases, and 8 bases had no gene match. The CDR3 runs 16 residues. Germline V lookup: CDR1 SGHRS, CDR2 YFSETQ. The CDR3 region is CASSLGPGGWDQPQHF. The DNA for the CDR3 is TGCGCCAGCAGCTTGGGGCCAGGGGGATGGGATCAGCCCCAGCATTTT.

V is TRBV7-9 and J is TRBJ2-5, with D perhaps TRBD2 (6 bases). Trimming removed 5 bases from V and 2 bases from J, with 15 bases in between. Germline V gene lookup returns CDR1 SEHNR and CDR2 FQNEAQ (reference sequence). CDR3 size: 15 residues. CDR3: CASSPMGGEQETQYF. CDR3 sequence (DNA): TGTGCCAGCAGCCCTATGGGGGGAGAACAAGAGACCCAGTACTTC.

This chain links TRBV11-3 with TRBJ2-7; D uncertain. From germline, CDR1 is SGHNT and CDR2 YENEEA. V lost 3 bases to trimming and J lost 0 bases, with 6 bases between them. This CDR3 is 13 amino acids long. Here the CDR3 DNA reads TGTGCCAGCAGCTTTCCTCTCTCCTACGAGCAGTACTTC. Its translation is CASSFPLSYEQYF.

This chain links TRBV2 with TRBJ2-3; 7 positions agree with TRBD2. Per germline, CDR1 SNHLY and CDR2 FYNNEI. V lost 5 bases to trimming and J lost 2 bases; unmatched junction nucleotides: 7. The CDR3 has 15 amino acids. CDR3 in amino acids: CASSPDGGVTDTQYF. As DNA, the CDR3 is TGTGCCAGCAGTCCCGATGGGGGGGTCACAGATACGCAGTATTTT.

The chain carries TRBV7-5 and TRBJ2-5; the listed D gene, TRBD2, was not tested against the DNA. TRBV7-5 is labeled a pseudogene. The CDR3 extends over 12 amino acids. The CDR3 loop is CARSPREETQYF. CDR3 bases: TGTGCCAGAAGCCCCCGGGAGGAGACCCAGTACTTC.

J is TRBJ2-3 and V is TRBV7-9, with 8 positions matching TRBD1. The CDR3 runs to 14 residues. The V gene's germline CDR1 is SEHNR and CDR2 FQNEAQ (reference sequence). J gave up 5 bases and V 5 bases, and 6 bases lay outside the gene matches. The CDR3 sequence: CASSPGQGGDTQYF. For the CDR3, the DNA is TGTGCCAGCAGCCCCGGACAGGGTGGAGATACGCAGTATTTT.

This rearrangement joins TRBV14 to TRBJ1-2, with D uncertain. The germline gives CDR1 SGHDN, CDR2 FVKESK. This CDR3 is 12 amino acids long. Trimming stripped 1 base from V and 3 bases from J, with 3 bases between. As DNA, the CDR3 is TGTGCCAGCAGCCAAGGGCACTATGGCTACACCTTC. Its translation is CASSQGHYGYTF.

In the case of this clone: A junction boundary mismatches the germline segment, possibly from a read error. The chain carries TRBV7-9 and TRBJ2-3; 9 nucleotides align to TRBD1. Germline-derived CDR1 and CDR2 are SEHNR and FQNEAQ (reference sequence). This CDR3 has 17 residues. The CDR3 bases are TGTGCCAGCAGCTTAGCGGGGACCACAGGGGGCACGGATACGCAGTATTTT. It is translated as CASSLAGTTGGTDTQYF.

The chain links TRBV3-1 (or the pseudogene TRBV3-2) to TRBJ2-5; TRBD2 matches 16 bases. The CDR3 spans 17 residues. Germline CDR1 and CDR2: LGHDT and YNNKEL (reference sequence). V lost 4 bases to trimming and J lost 5 bases; unmatched junction nucleotides: 7. CDR3 sequence: CASSPGTSGGAFETQYF. For the CDR3, the DNA is TGTGCCAGCAGCCCCGGGACTAGCGGGGGGGCCTTTGAGACCCAGTACTTC.

This clone was recorded once. The chain has TRBV6-2 or TRBV6-3 and TRBJ2-3; D is possibly TRBD1 (6 bases). There are 15 residues in the CDR3. Germline V CDR1 and CDR2: MNHEY, SVGEGT. Trimming stripped 5 bases from V and 2 bases from J, with 14 bases between. The CDR3 coding sequence is TGTGCCAGCAGTCGTCACAGGGTTTCCACAGATACGCAGTATTTT. It is translated as CASSRHRVSTDTQYF.

A few counts support this clone. The chain couples TRBV7-2 to TRBJ1-6; D uncertain. From germline, CDR1 is SGHTA and CDR2 FQGNSA. With 2 bases removed from V and 6 bases from J, the gap between germline ends came to 5 bases. The CDR3 extends over 13 amino acids. The CDR3 nucleotides are TGTGCCAGCAGCTTACAGGTTAATTCACCCCTCCACTTT. This sequence encodes CASSLQVNSPLHF.

The count of this clone is one. V usage is TRBV5-8 and J usage is TRBJ1-2; D gene ambiguous. V was pared by 6 bases and J by 4 bases, with 7 bases between. CDR3 size: 11 residues. Germline V gives CDR1 SGHTS, CDR2 YDEGEE. CDR3 nucleotide sequence: TGTGCCAGCATCCCGGGCTATGGCTACACCTTC. It translates to CASIPGYGYTF.

The chain combines TRBV7-6 with TRBJ1-4; a weak D match, TRBD1 (5 bases). CDR1 and CDR2 from the germline V gene are SGHVS and FNYEAQ. With 5 bases removed from V and 8 bases from J, the gap between germline ends came to 21 bases. The CDR3 totals 16 residues. The CDR3 DNA reads TGTGCCAGCAGCCCAGTACTGAGCAGGGTTGGGGAAAAACTGTTTTTT. Its translation: CASSPVLSRVGEKLFF.

The chain couples TRBV11-2 to TRBJ2-1, with TRBD1 matching over 11 bases. V gave up 4 bases and J gave up 4 bases; unmatched junction bases: 6. The CDR3 is made up of 16 amino acids. CDR1 and CDR2 (germline): SGHAT, FQNNGV. The CDR3 bases are TGTGCCAGCAGCTCCTCCGGGACAGGGGGGTACAATGAGCAGTTCTTC. It codes for CASSSSGTGGYNEQFF.

The J gene is TRBJ2-3, the V gene TRBV19; 9 nucleotides align to TRBD2. Unmatched junction bases numbered 14, after V lost 5 bases and J lost 5 bases. The V gene's germline CDR1 is LNHDA and CDR2 SQIVND (reference sequence). The CDR3 runs to 17 residues. CDR3 DNA sequence: TGTGCCAGTAGTTCGCGACTAGCGGACGTTCAAAGAGATACGCAGTATTTT. Amino acids: CASSSRLADVQRDTQYF.